These T cell receptor beta chains were read from a single sample in a study of blood T cell repertoires in COVID-19. Produced via immunoSEQ multiplex PCR; TCRdb's table is partial and in-frame only. This sample has around 140,000 clones; roughly three quarters occur once, and the top ten carry more than 5%. Sequenced sample: PBMCs or T cells enriched from blood (not recorded which). These receptors originate from a woman aged 45-65 years who had recovered from COVID-19. Both conserved end residues are part of each CDR3. A D gene is named only where the DNA matches it firmly. Clone size, where shown, is once, few, many, or a class for clones that have expanded.

clone size	V gene	J gene	D gene	CDR3 protein	CDR3 DNA
-	TRBV7-2	TRBJ1-1	-	CASSLKVAGEAFF	TGTGCCAGCAGCTTAAAGGTAGCCGGTGAAGCTTTCTTT
-	TRBV6-5	TRBJ1-4	-	CASSYFREGVNEKLFF	TGTGCCAGCAGTTACTTTCGTGAAGGGGTTAATGAAAAACTGTTTTTT
-	TRBV10-3	TRBJ1-1	-	CAISEWLGQLMNTEAFF	TGTGCCATCAGTGAGTGGCTGGGACAACTCATGAACACTGAAGCTTTCTTT
-	TRBV12-3/TRBV12-4	TRBJ1-2	TRBD1	CASIPGTGDGYTF	TGTGCCAGCATCCCGGGGACAGGGGATGGCTACACCTTC
few	TRBV5-1	TRBJ2-7	-	CASSRGTQGEQYF	TGCGCCAGCAGTCGGGGTACCCAAGGTGAGCAGTACTTC
once	TRBV5-8	TRBJ2-7	TRBD1	CASSHGTDYEQYF	TGTGCCAGCAGCCACGGGACAGACTACGAGCAGTACTTC
-	TRBV5-1	TRBJ1-2	TRBD1	CASSAGQGGYGYTF	TGCGCCAGCAGCGCCGGACAGGGTGGCTATGGCTACACCTTC
-	TRBV7-3	TRBJ1-6	-	CASSLTPGSNSPLHF	TGTGCCAGCAGCTTAACGCCAGGATCTAATTCACCCCTCCACTTT
-	TRBV12-3/TRBV12-4	TRBJ2-1	-	CASRRTIGREQFF	TGTGCCAGCAGGAGGACTATTGGGAGGGAGCAGTTCTTC
once	TRBV3-1/TRBV3-2	TRBJ2-1	TRBD2	CASSLRGDSYNEQFF	TGTGCCAGCAGCTTACGGGGGGACTCCTACAATGAGCAGTTCTTC
-	TRBV9	TRBJ2-5	-	CASSATGRPGSRETQYF	TGTGCCAGCAGCGCAACGGGAAGACCGGGCAGCAGGGAGACCCAGTACTTC
-	TRBV20-1	TRBJ1-6	TRBD1	CSASKGQHNSPLHF	TGCAGTGCTAGTAAGGGACAGCATAATTCACCCCTCCACTTT
once	TRBV19	TRBJ2-7	-	CASSGPRGSTYEQYF	TGTGCCAGTAGTGGACCCAGGGGCTCTACCTACGAGCAGTACTTC
-	TRBV11-2	TRBJ1-6	TRBD1	CASAGQGNSPLHF	TGTGCCAGCGCGGGACAGGGTAATTCACCCCTCCACTTT
-	TRBV5-1	TRBJ2-4	TRBD1	CASSLDHRGRKSVDIQYF	TGCGCCAGCAGCTTGGACCACAGGGGGCGGAAATCGGTAGACATTCAGTACTTC
-	TRBV5-1	TRBJ1-4	-	CASTEQGAREKLFF	TGCGCCAGCACGGAACAGGGTGCTAGGGAAAAACTGTTTTTT
-	TRBV12-3/TRBV12-4	TRBJ2-5	TRBD2	CASSQTSGGTQYF	TGTGCCAGCAGTCAGACTAGCGGGGGGACCCAGTACTTC
many	TRBV5-4	TRBJ1-6	-	CASSGGGNSPLHF	TGTGCCAGCAGCGGGGGGGGTAATTCACCCCTCCACTTT
-	TRBV27	TRBJ1-5	TRBD1	CASSQQGNRQPQHF	TGTGCCAGCAGTCAACAGGGGAATCGTCAGCCCCAGCATTTT
-	TRBV6-5	TRBJ2-1	-	CASSYSSERATFF	TGTGCCAGCAGTTACTCGAGTGAGCGGGCTACGTTCTTC
-	TRBV5-6	TRBJ1-1	-	CASSLFGRDTEAFF	TGTGCCAGCAGCTTGTTTGGCAGGGACACTGAAGCTTTCTTT
-	TRBV2	TRBJ1-1	-	CASRRMNTEAFF	TGTGCCAGCAGGCGGATGAACACTGAAGCTTTCTTT
once	TRBV2	TRBJ1-2	TRBD1	CASYRQGGFYGYTF	TGTGCCAGCTATAGACAGGGGGGATTCTATGGCTACACCTTC
few	TRBV6-1	TRBJ1-2	-	CASSASFEDSGPYGYTF	TGTGCCAGCAGTGCCTCCTTCGAAGATAGCGGGCCCTATGGCTACACCTTC
once	TRBV27	TRBJ2-5	-	CASRGGQLVTTQYF	TGTGCCAGCAGAGGCGGACAGCTCGTGACGACCCAGTACTTC
-	TRBV11-2	TRBJ1-2	-	CASSPRTLGGYTF	TGTGCCAGCAGCCCACGGACATTGGGTGGCTACACCTTC
few	TRBV28	TRBJ2-5	TRBD2	CASSPFSAGDETQYF	TGTGCCAGCAGTCCCTTTTCTGCGGGGGATGAGACCCAGTACTTC
-	TRBV5-1	TRBJ1-1	-	CASSSSVGTEAFF	TGCGCCAGCAGCTCCTCGGTCGGCACTGAAGCTTTCTTT
-	TRBV28	TRBJ1-2	-	CASTGTDRKNGYTF	TGTGCCAGCACAGGCACTGACAGGAAAAATGGCTACACCTTC
once	TRBV5-5	TRBJ1-2	-	CASSLEGRQEDDYGYTF	TGTGCCAGCAGCTTAGAGGGGCGACAGGAAGACGACTATGGCTACACCTTC
-	TRBV7-2	TRBJ2-7	-	CASSLGRQYEQYF	TGTGCCAGCAGCTTAGGCCGCCAGTACGAGCAGTACTTC
-	TRBV9	TRBJ1-1	-	CASSLDSGPGYTEAFF	TGTGCCAGCAGCTTGGACTCCGGGCCAGGATACACTGAAGCTTTCTTT
-	TRBV7-9	TRBJ1-2	-	CASSSPGGVGRSGYTF	TGTGCCAGCAGCTCCCCCGGAGGGGTTGGAAGGTCCGGCTACACCTTC
-	TRBV7-9	TRBJ1-2	-	CASSLEGGGPLANYGYTF	TGTGCCAGCAGCTTGGAGGGCGGAGGGCCTTTAGCTAACTATGGCTACACCTTC
-	TRBV7-9	TRBJ2-7	TRBD2	CASSLAPSGGISYEQYF	TGTGCCAGCAGCTTAGCGCCTAGCGGGGGGATATCCTACGAGCAGTACTTC
-	TRBV5-5	TRBJ2-5	TRBD1	CASSLTGAETQYF	TGTGCCAGCAGCTTGACAGGGGCTGAGACCCAGTACTTC
-	TRBV28	TRBJ1-2	TRBD1	CASSAGDRNYGYTF	TGTGCCAGCAGTGCAGGGGACAGGAACTATGGCTACACCTTC
-	TRBV3-1/TRBV3-2	TRBJ1-2	-	CASSPDSLGLDGYTF	TGTGCCAGCAGCCCGGACAGTTTGGGGCTTGACGGCTACACCTTC
-	TRBV2	TRBJ2-1	-	CASSRGGGANEQFF	TGTGCCAGCAGTAGGGGGGGAGGGGCCAATGAGCAGTTCTTC
-	TRBV20-1	TRBJ1-1	-	CSAATDTEAFF	TGCAGTGCTGCTACAGACACTGAAGCTTTCTTT
-	TRBV5-1	TRBJ2-3	-	CASSFTGMTADTQYF	TGCGCCAGCAGCTTTACAGGGATGACCGCAGATACGCAGTATTTT
few	TRBV5-1	TRBJ2-2	-	CASSLWNTGELFF	TGCGCCAGCAGCCTTTGGAACACCGGGGAGCTGTTTTTT
-	TRBV2	TRBJ2-1	TRBD2	CASSGAGGNYNEQFF	TGTGCCAGCAGCGGAGCGGGGGGCAACTACAATGAGCAGTTCTTC
-	TRBV27	TRBJ1-1	-	CASGLQLNTEAFF	TGTGCCAGTGGTTTGCAGTTGAACACTGAAGCTTTCTTT
many	TRBV4-2	TRBJ2-7	TRBD2	CASSQDLVAGGLSYEQYF	TGTGCCAGCAGCCAAGATCTGGTAGCGGGGGGTCTCTCCTACGAGCAGTACTTC
once	TRBV28	TRBJ1-2	TRBD1	CATPTGTGAYGYTF	TGTGCCACACCAACCGGGACAGGGGCCTATGGCTACACCTTC
-	TRBV6-1	TRBJ1-2	-	CASSDRGNYGYTF	TGTGCCAGCAGTGACAGGGGCAACTATGGCTACACCTTC
once	TRBV6-5	TRBJ1-2	-	CASAPGGTGGYTF	TGTGCCAGCGCCCCGGGTGGCACCGGTGGCTACACCTTC
-	TRBV14	TRBJ2-7	-	CASSQEGGLYSYEQYF	TGTGCCAGCAGCCAAGAAGGCGGACTGTATTCCTACGAGCAGTACTTC